The clone carrying this T cell receptor (beta chain) has just a few counts. The sample belongs to a study of T-cell memory formation after mild COVID-19. Study overall: Largely, TCR clusters stayed within a single donor.

TCRdb redid the calling of the 5' RACE reads with MiXCR, one entry per CDR3 protein. Of around 80,000 distinct CDR3 sequences detected, around 14% appear once; the ten largest clones hold roughly a third. Trimming removed 5 bases from V and 3 bases from J, with 17 bases in between. The CDR3 is 15 residues long. Germline CDR1 reads SGHVS; CDR2 reads FNYEAQ. The rearrangement links TRBV7-6 to TRBJ2-7, with a tentative D call TRBD2 (5 bases). The sequence derives from an adult woman who had mild COVID-19 (a few samples of this study predate the infection). Cell type and time point are not known. Sequenced material: PBMCs or a T cell subset sorted from them (not recorded which). In nucleotides, the CDR3 is TGTGCCAGCAGCGGGGAGTTGAGCCCCTTCTACGAGCAGTACTTC. Residues: CASSGELSPFYEQYF.